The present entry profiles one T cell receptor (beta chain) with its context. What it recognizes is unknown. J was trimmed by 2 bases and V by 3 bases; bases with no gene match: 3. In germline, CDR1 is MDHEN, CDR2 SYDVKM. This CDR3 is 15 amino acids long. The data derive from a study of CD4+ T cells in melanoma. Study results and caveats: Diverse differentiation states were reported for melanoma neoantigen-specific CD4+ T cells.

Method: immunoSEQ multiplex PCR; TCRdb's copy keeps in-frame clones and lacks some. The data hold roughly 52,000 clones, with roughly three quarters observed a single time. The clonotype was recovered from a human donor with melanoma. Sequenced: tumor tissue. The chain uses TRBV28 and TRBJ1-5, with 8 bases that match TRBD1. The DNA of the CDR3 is TGTGCCAGCAGTTTGGCAGGGGGCGGCAATCAGCCCCAGCATTTT. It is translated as CASSLAGGGNQPQHF. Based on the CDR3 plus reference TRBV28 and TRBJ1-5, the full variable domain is DVKVTQSSRYLVKRTGEKVFLECVQDMDHENMFWYRQDPGLGLRLIYFSYDVKMKEKGDIPEGYSVSREKKERFSLILESASTNQTSMYLCASSLAGGGNQPQHFGDGTRLSIL.